Listed below are T cell receptor beta chains from one sample, sequenced in a study of identifying expanded T cells in peripheral blood. Data came from immunoSEQ multiplex PCR; TCRdb stores just in-frame clones and leaves some out. The top ten hold about 18% of the sample, which has more than 90,000 clones, around 85% seen once. Source material: blood. The receptor set was obtained from a person between 18 and 70 years old in good health. CDR3s include the opening cysteine and the closing phenylalanine or tryptophan. The order of the fields is D gene, J gene, V gene, clone size, CDR3 DNA, CDR3 protein. A D gene is named only where the DNA matches it firmly. Only some rows state a clone size, as once, few, many or a class for expanded clones.

D gene: TRBD1; J gene: TRBJ2-3; V gene: TRBV2; clone size: .; CDR3 DNA: TGTGCCAGCAGAACTCCAACAGGGGATGACACAGATACGCAGTATTTT; CDR3 protein: CASRTPTGDDTDTQYF
D gene: TRBD1; J gene: TRBJ2-7; V gene: TRBV11-2; clone size: .; CDR3 DNA: TGTGCCAGCAGCTCACAGGGGAAGTACGAGCAGTACTTC; CDR3 protein: CASSSQGKYEQYF
D gene: TRBD1; J gene: TRBJ1-5; V gene: TRBV18; clone size: .; CDR3 DNA: TGTGCCAGCTCACCCACAGGGGCTTCGTTGGATCAGCCCCAGCATTTT; CDR3 protein: CASSPTGASLDQPQHF
D gene: TRBD2; J gene: TRBJ2-5; V gene: TRBV19; clone size: once; CDR3 DNA: TGTGCCAGTAGTACGGACTCCACCGGGACTAGCGGGGGGGGGATAGGAGAGACCCAGTACTTC; CDR3 protein: CASSTDSTGTSGGGIGETQYF
D gene: .; J gene: TRBJ1-3; V gene: TRBV7-9; clone size: .; CDR3 DNA: TGTGCCAGCAGCTTTATACAGGGATCTGATAACACCATATATTTT; CDR3 protein: CASSFIQGSDNTIYF
D gene: TRBD2; J gene: TRBJ2-1; V gene: TRBV7-2; clone size: .; CDR3 DNA: TGTGCCAGCAGCATCAGACTAGCTAGTGGTGAGCAGTTCTTC; CDR3 protein: CASSIRLASGEQFF
D gene: .; J gene: TRBJ2-5; V gene: TRBV5-8; clone size: .; CDR3 DNA: TGTGCCAGCAGCTTGGAAGGTTTCCCCCAAGAGACCCAGTACTTC; CDR3 protein: CASSLEGFPQETQYF
D gene: .; J gene: TRBJ2-3; V gene: TRBV13; clone size: .; CDR3 DNA: TGTGCCAGCAGCCTCCTAGCGAGGGGGAGCACAGATACGCAGTATTTT; CDR3 protein: CASSLLARGSTDTQYF
D gene: TRBD1; J gene: TRBJ1-1; V gene: TRBV7-6; clone size: .; CDR3 DNA: TGTGCCAGCAGCATGACCGGGACAGGGGGCCCCGACACTGAAGCTTTCTTT; CDR3 protein: CASSMTGTGGPDTEAFF
D gene: .; J gene: TRBJ1-2; V gene: TRBV7-2; clone size: .; CDR3 DNA: TGTGCCAGCAGCTCCCGGGACTTTACTCGGGGCTACACCTTC; CDR3 protein: CASSSRDFTRGYTF